This TCR beta chain was observed in a study of blood T cell repertoires in COVID-19. In the study overall: Samples taken during acute and convalescent COVID-19 were collected in the United States, Italy and Spain.

In the original workflow: Amplifying reference gene primers gave estimates of nucleated cell counts. Assay: immunoSEQ multiplex PCR; the TCRdb copy retains only in-frame clones and omits some. The V and J calls and the clone size are those of that table, but D and trimming were determined from the DNA. This table has about 130,000 clones, around three quarters appearing once. Per the germline V gene, CDR1 is SGHDT and CDR2 is YYEEEE. CDR3 length equals 15 residues. J lost 7 bases, V lost 1 base, and 9 bases had no gene match. This receptor was identified in a human donor in a cohort sampled during active COVID-19. Sequencing was carried out using peripheral blood. The chain employs TRBV5-6 and TRBJ1-2; 8 nucleotides align to TRBD1. The CDR3 nucleotides are TGTGCCAGCAGCTTGCCGTGGGAGACAGGGGTTGGCTACACCTTC. It is translated as CASSLPWETGVGYTF.